A single sample is the source of the 22 T cell receptor beta chains below, sequenced in a study of cytomegalovirus exposure and HLA in healthy donors (dated by TCRdb to between 2016 and 2019). Library creation used the immunoSEQ multiplex PCR assay. For the multiplex PCR, a mixture combining 60 forward primers for TCR Vbeta segments and 13 reverse primers for TCR Jbeta segments was used. TCRdb took this table from immuneACCESS and kept in-frame rearrangements with V and J called. Such tables lack part of the clones; where checked against another copy, unresolved V genes explain under half of the gap, and the rest is unexplained. The table for this sample lists 150,000 to 200,000 clones; roughly 80% of them were counted only once. The ten most abundant clones make up 0.25% to 0.3% of the sample. Source material: PBMCs. These TCRs come from a boy younger than 18 in good health and CMV-seronegative.

This clone was picked up a small number of times. CDR3 DNA sequence: TGTGCCTGGAGTGTACAGGCTGGTCAGCCCCAGCATTTT. It is translated as CAWSVQAGQPQHF. This chain links TRBV30 with TRBJ1-5, with a tentative D call TRBD1 (5 bases). The CDR3 is 13 amino acids. CDR1 GTSNPN and CDR2 SVGIG come from the germline V gene (reference sequence). Trimming took off 0 bases at V and 6 bases at J, with 9 bases between the two ends.

The V call is TRBV11-2, the J call TRBJ1-5, with D perhaps matching TRBD1 (5 bases). This CDR3 has 15 residues. The germline V gene encodes CDR1 SGHAT and CDR2 FQNNGV. With 5 bases removed from V and 0 bases from J, the gap between germline ends came to 11 bases. CDR3 amino acids: CASSPKGASNQPQHF. For the CDR3, the DNA is TGTGCCAGCAGCCCCAAAGGGGCTAGCAATCAGCCCCAGCATTTT.

J is TRBJ1-1 and V is TRBV7-9; tentatively, D is TRBD1 (6 bases). CDR1 is SEHNR, CDR2 FQNEAQ, per germline (reference sequence). The V and J ends lost 5 bases and 4 bases respectively, with 14 bases between them. CDR3 length: 14 amino acids. CDR3 nucleotide sequence: TGTGCCAGCAGCCGGCACAGGGTGGGCACTGAAGCTTTCTTT. It encodes CASSRHRVGTEAFF.

The chain carries TRBV5-1 and TRBJ1-2, with D unclear. The V gene lost 4 bases and the J gene lost 7 bases, with 23 bases spanning the gap. Germline CDR1 SGHRS, CDR2 YFSETQ. The CDR3 runs to 16 residues. This CDR3 reads CASSRDIGGLSGGYTF. DNA of the CDR3: TGCGCCAGCAGCCGGGATATCGGCGGCCTTTCGGGTGGCTACACCTTC.

The gene calls are TRBV7-3 and TRBJ2-1; 7 bases are shared with TRBD2. Trimming at V came to 2 bases and at J to 3 bases, leaving 7 bases not matched to a gene. CDR3 size: 16 residues. Germline-derived CDR1 and CDR2 are SGHTA and FQGTGA. Written as DNA, the CDR3 is TGTGCCAGCAGCTTATTGCCCCGGACTAGCTACAATGAGCAGTTCTTC. Its translation is CASSLLPRTSYNEQFF.

CDR3 protein: CASSPTGSYEQYF. The CDR3 DNA is TGTGCCAGCAGCCCCACAGGGTCCTACGAGCAGTACTTC. The chain carries TRBV7-3 and TRBJ2-7, with a weak D call TRBD1 (6 bases). Per germline, CDR1 SGHTA and CDR2 FQGTGA. V lost 5 bases and J 1 base, leaving 9 bases between the germline ends. The CDR3 covers 13 residues.

The chain has TRBV7-9 and TRBJ1-5; D not certain. Looked up from germline, CDR1 is SEHNR and CDR2 is FQNEAQ (reference sequence). The CDR3 runs to 14 residues. Trimming left V 5 bases short and J 7 bases short, with 15 bases between. The CDR3 DNA follows: TGTGCCAGCAGCCCATCGGGTTTTGGACAGCCCCAGCATTTT. Its translation: CASSPSGFGQPQHF.

The chain carries TRBV6-5 and TRBJ2-1; D may be TRBD2 (6 bases). Trimming stripped 8 bases from V and 7 bases from J, with 9 bases between. The CDR3 spans 11 residues. Per the germline V gene, CDR1 is MNHEY and CDR2 is SVGAGI. This chain's CDR3 is CASEGGNEQFF. Written as DNA, the CDR3 is TGTGCCAGCGAAGGAGGGAATGAGCAGTTCTTC.

The chain carries TRBV18 and TRBJ1-6; 9 bases map to TRBD1. The V segment lost 1 base and the J segment 10 bases; nucleotides outside the gene matches: 5. The CDR3 spans 15 residues. The germline V gene encodes CDR1 KGHSH and CDR2 LQKENI. The DNA of the CDR3 is TGTGCCAGCTCACCACAGGGACAGGGACAGTCACCCCTCCACTTT. Protein sequence: CASSPQGQGQSPLHF.

DNA for the CDR3: TGTGCCAGCAGCCAAGATCCGCGGGGGGGAAAAGAGACCCAGTACTTC. It yields the protein CASSQDPRGGKETQYF. The chain joins TRBV4-2 to TRBJ2-5; 9 nucleotides agree with TRBD2. Trimming removed 0 bases from V and 3 bases from J; junction bases left unmatched: 5. This CDR3 has 16 amino acids. CDR1 and CDR2 (germline): LGHNA, YNFKEQ.

V and J are TRBV28 and TRBJ2-7; D possibly corresponds to TRBD2 (6 bases). The germline gives CDR1 MDHEN, CDR2 SYDVKM. V lost 4 bases, J lost 0 bases, and 10 bases lay in between. This CDR3 is 14 amino acids long. The CDR3 protein is CASSSAGSSYEQYF. In nucleotides, the CDR3 is TGTGCCAGCAGTTCGGCCGGGAGCTCCTACGAGCAGTACTTC. The variable domain in full, completed from reference TRBV28 and TRBJ2-7, reads DVKVTQSSRYLVKRTGEKVFLECVQDMDHENMFWYRQDPGLGLRLIYFSYDVKMKEKGDIPEGYSVSREKKERFSLILESASTNQTSMYLCASSSAGSSYEQYFGPGTRLTVT.

This chain's CDR3 is CASSTGLKNYGYTF. DNA of the CDR3: TGTGCCAGCAGCACAGGGTTGAAAAACTATGGCTACACCTTC. This chain links TRBV6-5 with TRBJ1-2; tentative D call: TRBD1 (6 bases). V was shortened by 6 bases and J by 2 bases, with 13 bases between the two germline ends. The germline CDR1 and CDR2 sequences are MNHEY and SVGAGI. The CDR3 covers 14 residues.

V gene TRBV28 combines with J gene TRBJ1-1; 7 bases fit TRBD1. Germline assignment: CDR1 MDHEN and CDR2 SYDVKM. The CDR3 totals 18 residues. J was trimmed by 3 bases and V by 3 bases; bases with no gene match: 16. The CDR3 DNA follows: TGTGCCAGCAGTTTCGCCCAACTACAGGGGCTGGGGGACACTGAAGCTTTCTTT. Amino acid sequence: CASSFAQLQGLGDTEAFF.

The chain links TRBV28 to TRBJ2-4; D perhaps matches TRBD1 (7 bases). Germline V gives CDR1 MDHEN, CDR2 SYDVKM. V gave up 5 bases and J gave up 0 bases, with 17 bases separating them. The CDR3 sequence is 17 residues long. The CDR3 bases are TGTGCCAGCAGTGCGCCGGGGGACAGCCTAGCCAAAAACATTCAGTACTTC. Its protein is CASSAPGDSLAKNIQYF.

This clone was found a few times. Other DNA sequences in the sample encode the same CDR3. CDR3 in amino acids: CASSPKETQYF. In DNA form, the CDR3 reads TGTGCCAGCTCACCTAAAGAGACCCAGTACTTC. The V and J genes are TRBV18 and TRBJ2-5; no firm D call. The CDR3 covers 11 residues. Germline lookup yields CDR1 KGHSH and CDR2 LQKENI. Trimming shortened V by 3 bases and J by 3 bases, and 2 bases separated the two germline ends.

The chain joins TRBV28 to TRBJ2-1, with TRBD2 matching over 12 bases. Germline values: CDR1 MDHEN, CDR2 SYDVKM. The CDR3 has 14 residues. Trimming removed 5 bases from V and 8 bases from J; junction bases left unmatched: 4. CDR3 bases: TGTGCCAGCAGTACGACTAGCGGGAGTTATGAGCAGTTCTTC. Translating gives CASSTTSGSYEQFF. Variable domain in full (rest from reference TRBV28 and TRBJ2-1): DVKVTQSSRYLVKRTGEKVFLECVQDMDHENMFWYRQDPGLGLRLIYFSYDVKMKEKGDIPEGYSVSREKKERFSLILESASTNQTSMYLCASSTTSGSYEQFFGPGTRLTVL.

This clone appeared a few times. The chain combines TRBV5-1 with TRBJ2-5; TRBD1 matches 7 bases. The CDR3 totals 14 residues. Germline CDR1 SGHRS, CDR2 YFSETQ. With 4 bases clipped from V and 3 bases from J, the junction kept 6 bases outside the gene matches. The CDR3 bases are TGCGCCAGCAGCCCGGGACAGCCCAAAGAGACCCAGTACTTC. Amino acid sequence: CASSPGQPKETQYF. The full variable domain, completed using reference TRBV5-1 and TRBJ2-5, is KAGVTQTPRYLIKTRGQQVTLSCSPISGHRSVSWYQQTPGQGLQFLFEYFSETQRNKGNFPGRFSGRQFSNSRSEMNVSTLELGDSALYLCASSPGQPKETQYFGPGTRLLVL.

The V gene is TRBV6-1, the J gene TRBJ2-7; tentatively, D is TRBD1 (6 bases). Between the trimmed V and J ends, which lost 2 bases and 4 bases, there was a span of 21 bases. This CDR3 spans 17 amino acids. Germline V lookup: CDR1 MNHNS, CDR2 SASEGT. DNA for the CDR3: TGTGCCAGCAGTGAAACCCCGATGGACAGAAGAACTTACGAGCAGTACTTC. This sequence encodes CASSETPMDRRTYEQYF.

The V and J genes are TRBV7-2 and TRBJ2-1; maybe TRBD1 (5 bases). Trimming took off 1 base at V and 10 bases at J, with 11 bases between the two ends. CDR1 SGHTA and CDR2 FQGNSA come from the germline V gene. This CDR3 has 13 residues. CDR3 amino acids: CASSLVGHREQFF. The CDR3 DNA is TGTGCCAGCAGCTTAGTCGGTCACAGGGAGCAGTTCTTC.

J is TRBJ2-7 and V is TRBV2; a weak D match, TRBD1 (5 bases). Trimming pared 10 bases from V and 7 bases from J, leaving 11 bases between. Germline V CDR1 and CDR2: SNHLY, FYNNEI. The CDR3 totals 10 residues. The CDR3 is CATLGREQYF. CDR3 DNA sequence: TGTGCCACTCTGGGGCGGGAGCAGTACTTC. The entire variable domain, with the rest obtained from reference TRBV2 and TRBJ2-7, is as follows: EPEVTQTPSHQVTQMGQEVILRCVPISNHLYFYWYRQILGQKVEFLVSFYNNEISEKSEIFDDQFSVERPDGSNFTLKIRSTKLEDSAMYFCATLGREQYFGPGTRLTVT.

This sequence joins TRBV7-9 and TRBJ2-2; D is possibly TRBD1 (6 bases). Trimming stripped 4 bases from V and 5 bases from J, with 17 bases between. CDR1 is SEHNR and CDR2 is FQNEAQ in the germline V gene (reference sequence). The CDR3 length is 16 residues. CDR3 protein: CASSSTDRSGTGELFF. DNA for the CDR3: TGTGCCAGCAGCTCAACTGACAGGTCGGGAACCGGGGAGCTGTTTTTT.

This rearrangement joins TRBV15 to TRBJ1-2; 7 bases are shared with TRBD1. Per the germline V gene, CDR1 is LNHNV and CDR2 is YYDKDF (reference sequence). V shed 0 bases and J 8 bases; nucleotides not matched to a gene: 18. The CDR3 is 18 amino acids. CDR3: CATSRDRWDRRGKIGYTF. DNA of the CDR3: TGTGCCACCAGCAGAGATCGGTGGGATCGCAGGGGGAAAATCGGCTACACCTTC.